This is a list of T cell receptor beta chains from one sample in a study of blood T cell repertoires in COVID-19. Generated by immunoSEQ multiplex PCR, the TCRdb table keeps only in-frame clones and is missing some. This sample has around 340,000 clones; approximately 82% occur once, and the top ten carry 2.5% to 3.5%. The sample comprised peripheral blood. These TCRs come from a man aged 25-45 years with active or convalescent COVID-19. CDR3s include the opening cysteine and the closing phenylalanine or tryptophan. The D gene is left open where the match is weak. Clone size is shown for a subset of rows, as once, few, many or a class of expanded clone.

>TRBV5-8|TRBD2|.|TRBJ2-3
TGTGCCAGCAGCTTGGGGACGGGACTAGCGGGAGGGGATACGCAGTATTTT
CASSLGTGLAGGDTQYF
>TRBV4-1|TRBD1|once|TRBJ1-1
TGCGCCAGCAGCCAACCCCTTCGACAGGGGGCTGGTGAAGCTTTCTTT
CASSQPLRQGAGEAFF
>TRBV6-1|TRBD2|.|TRBJ2-2
TGTGCCAGCAGTGGTAGCGGGGGCCCTAACACCGGGGAGCTGTTTTTT
CASSGSGGPNTGELFF
>TRBV6-4|.|.|TRBJ1-1
TGTGCCAGCAGTGACTCGGGGGCGCCGAACACTGAAGCTTTCTTT
CASSDSGAPNTEAFF
>TRBV28|.|.|TRBJ1-2
TGTGCCAGCACCAATGGGGCAGTCATCTATGGCTACACCTTC
CASTNGAVIYGYTF
>TRBV5-5|.|.|TRBJ2-5
TGTGCCAGCAGCTTGATGAGGGGGCAAGAGACCCAGTACTTC
CASSLMRGQETQYF
>TRBV27|.|.|TRBJ2-6
TGTGCCAGCGGTCCCGACAACTCTGGGGCCAACGTCCTGACTTTC
CASGPDNSGANVLTF
>TRBV11-2|.|.|TRBJ1-4
TGTGCCAGCAGCCTGCAGGCAACTAATGAAAAACTGTTTTTT
CASSLQATNEKLFF
>TRBV6-5|.|.|TRBJ1-5
TGTGCCAGCGGTAGAGAACGTCAGCCCCAGCATTTT
CASGRERQPQHF
>TRBV20-1|TRBD1|.|TRBJ1-2
TGCAGTGCCCCGGGACAGGGGAGGTACACCTTC
CSAPGQGRYTF
>TRBV6-5|.|.|TRBJ1-1
TGTGCCAGCAGTTACAGGGGCCAACGAGAAGCTTTCTTT
CASSYRGQREAFF
>TRBV7-2|TRBD1|.|TRBJ1-3
TGTGCCAGCAGCTTAGTAGGGACAGGGGGAAACACCATATATTTT
CASSLVGTGGNTIYF
>TRBV3-1/TRBV3-2|TRBD2|.|TRBJ2-5
TGTGCCAGCAGCCAAGGCCCCACGGGGGGACGAGAGACCCAGTACTTC
CASSQGPTGGRETQYF
>TRBV19|TRBD1|few|TRBJ2-3
TGTGCCAGTAGTGACCGGGACAGGGGAACAGATACGCAGTATTTT
CASSDRDRGTDTQYF
>TRBV5-1|.|few|TRBJ2-3
TGCGCCAGCAGCTTGGCGGGGGTATCAGGCAGGGATACGCAGTATTTT
CASSLAGVSGRDTQYF
>TRBV11-1|.|once|TRBJ2-6
TGTGCCAGCAGGGCCACTGGGGCCAACGTCCTGACTTTC
CASRATGANVLTF